This TCR beta chain appears in the sequencing data of a study of OX40 agonist ivuxolimab in advanced cancers. Study-wide points: Expanded peripheral T cells had an undetermined antigen specificity. Both blood CD4+ and CD8+ T cells showed clonal growth by week 6 at 0.1 to 3.0 mg/kg. Some patients who did not respond also had low normalized T-cell clonal expansion.

Trimming removed 6 bases from V and 1 base from J, with 8 bases in between. The CDR3 totals 13 residues. Per the germline V gene, CDR1 is SNHLY and CDR2 is FYNNEI. This table comes from immunoSEQ multiplex PCR, and its TCRdb copy is limited to in-frame clones, with some not included. The table shows approximately 62,000 clones, with 70% to 90% occurring only once. A note on this clone: Its antigen is not identified.

The sample here was CD4+ or CD8+ T cells sorted from blood, taken in a trial of the OX40 agonist ivuxolimab. The rearrangement links TRBV2 to TRBJ2-3, with D possibly being TRBD1 (5 bases). This receptor was obtained from an adult with an advanced solid tumor such as melanoma, head and neck, liver or kidney cancer. The CDR3 is CASSEQGTDTQYF. DNA for the CDR3: TGTGCCAGCAGCGAACAGGGCACAGATACGCAGTATTTT.